This paragraph reports one T cell receptor (beta chain). This clone was seen a single time. Its binding antigen is unknown. No base quality values were provided; no much bigger clone lies one nucleotide off. The data derive from a study of blood T cell repertoires in COVID-19 (dated by TCRdb to 2018 to 2020). Study-level background: The collaborator samples originated in the United States, Italy and Spain and spanned the acute and convalescent phases of COVID-19. The material from the prospective study consisted of cDNA or gDNA derived from T cells, B-cell-depleted T cells, or PBMCs. The dataset comprised deeply sampled blood TCRbeta repertoires from subjects exposed to, actively infected with, or recovered from COVID-19. The repertoires were released in a freely available public database intended as a resource for research on the immune response to SARS-CoV-2. The samples were drawn from the first 160 participants of the ongoing ImmuneRACE study and from 950 to 1,500 subjects provided by 6 global collaborators. Nearly every sample came with metadata listing a de-identified subject ID, COVID-19 status, age in years and sex. HLA class I and class II types, where available, came from metadata supplied by the sample provider rather than from assay-based typing. Overall results and qualifications from the work: The quantity of clinical and demographic metadata differed by source and by participant and was supplied without curation.

V is cut by 10 bases and J by 5 bases, and the space between the germline ends is 17 bases. Sequences SNHLY (CDR1) and FYNNEI (CDR2) are obtained from the germline V gene. The CDR3 numbers 14 residues from cysteine through phenylalanine. Of the read, only the CDR3 DNA is kept; its 42 bases are in frame from base 1. TCRbeta CDR3 regions were amplified from genomic DNA by means of the immunoSEQ Assay, a bias-controlled multiplex PCR. The original methods were these. Within the assay, amplification of reference gene primers was used to estimate how many nucleated cells each sample contained. To quantify the absolute abundance of each unique TCRbeta CDR3 rearrangement, sequence reads were collapsed and filtered. For each sample, productive Simpson clonality was calculated by taking the square root of Simpson's diversity index across productive rearrangements. TCRdb obtained this table from immuneACCESS and retained in-frame rearrangements with V and J assigned. These tables miss some clones; where compared with another copy, unresolved V genes account for less than half of the shortfall, and the remainder is unexplained. The V and J calls and the clone size are those of that table, but D and trimming were determined from the DNA. This sample lists roughly 50,000 clones; roughly nine tenths were detected once. The leading ten clones occupy 5.5% to 7.5% of the sample.

Collaborating institutions collected whole blood in K2EDTA tubes following their own protocols. Collaborator samples were shipped for TCRbeta analysis as frozen whole blood, isolated PBMCs, or DNA extracted from either sample type. Sequencing input: peripheral blood. In this chain, TRBV2 is recombined with TRBJ2-2; TRBD2 could be the D gene, as 6 bases match. The receptor was isolated from a woman in her fifties or sixties with active or convalescent COVID-19. The DNA sequence reads TGTGCCACCTACCCAAGGGGAGGTACCGGGGAGCTGTTTTTT. This encodes CATYPRGGTGELFF.